This T cell receptor (beta chain) was sequenced during a study of OX40 agonist ivuxolimab in advanced cancers. The overall study: Participants could have had prior anti-PD-1, anti-PD-L1 or anti-CTLA-4 therapy, and 40% had some.

Sequencing used immunoSEQ multiplex PCR; TCRdb keeps in-frame clones, though not all of them. The sample consists of roughly 45,000 clones, approximately 91% of them appearing once. For this clone: Antigen: not known.

Study results and caveats: It was not determined which antigens were specifically recognized by the peripheral T cells that had undergone clonal expansion.

The specimen was CD4+ or CD8+ T cells sorted from blood, collected in a trial of the OX40 agonist ivuxolimab. The TCR was taken from an adult with an advanced solid tumor such as melanoma, head and neck, liver or kidney cancer.

This CDR3 is CASSIGTGRDNEQYV. CDR3 nucleotides: TGCGCCAGCAGCATCGGGACAGGGCGAGACAACGAGCAGTACGTC. The chain combines TRBV5-1 with TRBJ2-7; 9 nucleotides agree with TRBD1. Germline CDR1 is SGHRS and CDR2 is YFSETQ. Unmatched junction bases numbered 10, after V lost 4 bases and J lost 5 bases. CDR3 length: 15 residues.